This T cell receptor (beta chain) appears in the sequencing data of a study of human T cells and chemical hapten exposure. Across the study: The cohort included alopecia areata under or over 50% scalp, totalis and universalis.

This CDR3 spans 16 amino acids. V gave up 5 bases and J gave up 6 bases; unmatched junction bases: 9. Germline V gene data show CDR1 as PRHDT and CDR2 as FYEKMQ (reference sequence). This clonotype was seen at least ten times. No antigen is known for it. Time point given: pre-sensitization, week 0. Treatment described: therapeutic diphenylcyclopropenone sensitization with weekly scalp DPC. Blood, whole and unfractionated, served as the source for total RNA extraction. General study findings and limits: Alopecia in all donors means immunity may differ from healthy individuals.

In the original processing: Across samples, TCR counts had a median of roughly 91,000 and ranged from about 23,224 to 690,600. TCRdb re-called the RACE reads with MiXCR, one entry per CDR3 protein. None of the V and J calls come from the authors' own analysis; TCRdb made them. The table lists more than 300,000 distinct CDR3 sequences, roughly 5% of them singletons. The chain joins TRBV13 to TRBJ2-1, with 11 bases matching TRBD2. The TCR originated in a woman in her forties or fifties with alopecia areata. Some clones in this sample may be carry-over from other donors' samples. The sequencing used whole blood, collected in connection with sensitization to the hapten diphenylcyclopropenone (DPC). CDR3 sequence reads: CASSRTLAGGPNEQFF. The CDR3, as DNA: TGTGCCAGCAGCCGAACCCTAGCGGGGGGTCCCAATGAGCAGTTCTTC.